A single T cell receptor (beta chain) is shown here with its context. Its target antigen remains unknown. No base quality information exists; no much larger clone differs at one position. The CDR3 goes from the cysteine to the phenylalanine over 14 residues. Just CDR3 DNA is preserved here, 42 bases in frame from base 1. Via the germline V gene (reference sequence), CDR1 is SEHNR and CDR2 FQNEAQ. The V end loses 4 bases and the J end loses 4 bases, and a stretch of 11 bases separates them. Enrolling through a virtual design, the prospective study's participants ranged in age from roughly 18 to 89 years and lived across more than 20 United States geographic areas. In the prospective study, cohorts were assigned on the basis of participant-reported clinical history obtained from a screening survey and a study questionnaire. Recovered participants in ImmuneRACE Cohort 3 were defined by two consecutive negative NP/OP PCR tests, clearance by a healthcare professional, or resolution of symptoms. In the prospective study, whole blood, serum and a nasopharyngeal or oropharyngeal swab were collected from each participant by mobile phlebotomists. Additional blood draws and questionnaires over an approximately two-month period could optionally be provided by prospective study participants. Blood samples from the prospective study were shipped frozen or at room temperature prior to DNA extraction.

The sample is drawn from a study of blood T cell repertoires in COVID-19 (dated by TCRdb to about 2020). For the study in its entirety: Samples from collaborators originated in the United States, Italy and Spain and spanned both the acute and convalescent phases of COVID-19. Nearly every sample came with metadata listing a de-identified subject ID, COVID-19 status, age in years and sex. A freely available public database, intended as a resource for researchers studying the immune response to SARS-CoV-2, is where the repertoires were released. Where available, HLA class I and class II types were obtained from metadata supplied by the sample provider rather than from assay-based typing. Deeply sampled blood TCRbeta repertoires from subjects exposed to, actively infected with, or recovered from COVID-19 were included in the dataset. The prospective study material was composed of cDNA or gDNA derived from T cells, B-cell-depleted T cells, or PBMCs. The samples were drawn from the first 160 participants of the ongoing ImmuneRACE study and from 1,254 subjects provided by 6 global collaborators. The full study reports these points: Clinical and demographic metadata were provided uncurated, with the amount varying by source and participant.

TCRbeta CDR3 regions were amplified from genomic DNA by means of the immunoSEQ Assay, a bias-controlled multiplex PCR. In the original analysis: Nucleated cell counts per sample were estimated from amplification of reference gene primers within the assay. Sequence reads were collapsed and filtered to measure the absolute abundance of every unique TCRbeta CDR3 rearrangement. For each sample, productive Simpson clonality was calculated as the square root of Simpson's diversity index across productive rearrangements. TCRdb took over this immuneACCESS table, retaining in-frame rearrangements with V and J assigned. Such tables are incomplete; in checked studies, under half of the missing clones stem from an unresolved V gene, and the remainder is unexplained. The V and J calls and clone size are taken from that table; D and trimming were inferred from the DNA. The sample table holds 200,000 to 300,000 clones, of which around 89% were seen once. The ten largest clones take up 3.5% to 4.5% of the sample.

In this chain, TRBV7-9 is recombined with TRBJ2-1; tentative D gene TRBD2, with 5 bases matching. The origin of this receptor is a young woman who had recovered from COVID-19. The sequencing input was PBMCs or T cells enriched from blood (not recorded which). The base sequence is TGTGCCAGCAGCTCCACGGGCGGGTACAATGAGCAGTTCTTC. Its protein reads: CASSSTGGYNEQFF.